This T cell receptor (beta chain) was profiled in a study of regulatory T cells in long-lasting Graves disease (TCRdb year 2021). About the full investigation: Newly diagnosed Graves' disease patients had taken antithyroid drugs for less than 3 months. This study used TCR sequencing and RNA sequencing of peripheral blood to compare persistent Graves' disease patients against newly diagnosed Graves' disease patients. The study was registered as a clinical trial and conducted in China. TCR sequencing covered some 13 persistent and roughly 20 newly diagnosed Graves' disease patients, some 33 samples in total. Results the study describes overall, beyond this receptor: Persistent Graves' disease patients showed lower TCR Shannon entropy and fewer highly expanded clones than newly diagnosed patients, suggesting clonal expansion. Patients with persistent disease shared more public clonotypes (fewer than 3,000) than newly diagnosed patients did (nearly 1,000). Peripheral blood alone was examined, since thyroid tissue, which constituted the primary lesion, could not be accessed. The authors acknowledged the small sample size as a limitation that may reduce accuracy. Preferential use of TRBV28, TRBJ1-2 and TRBJ2-5 was observed in persistent disease, whereas TRBV20-1 and TRBJ2-1 were favored in newly diagnosed disease. Sequencing and analysis were restricted to the TCR beta chain.

The CDR3, cysteine through phenylalanine, is 13 amino acids long. The kept DNA is CDR3 alone, 39 bases in frame from the first base. The germline V gene provides CDR1 MNHNS and CDR2 SASEGT. V loses 10 bases, J loses 5 bases, and the germline ends lie 15 bases apart. This clonotype was seen only a few times. The clone's antigen remains unknown. Base qualities were left out, and no much larger clone turns up one base away. Receptor amplification or capture employed multiplex PCR. TCRdb shows the sequencer as Illumina HiSeq 4000. CDR3 regions were amplified by Arm-PCR with iRepertoire HTBI primers to construct TCR beta libraries. Before sequencing, the PCR products went through gel purification. The study's own analysis went as follows. A total of some 65 TRBV and 14 TRBJ segments were identified across samples and were used for gene usage analysis of CDR3 amino acid clonotypes. COPE and FqMerger were used to merge filtered high-quality paired reads into contigs. BLAST was used to align contigs to IMGT TRBV, TRBD and TRBJ reference genes, with CDR3 defined following IMGT. Clonotypes above 0.1% frequency were classified as highly expanded clones. Repertoire diversity was measured by Shannon entropy, and V-J evenness by the Gini coefficient. Public clonotypes were defined as clonotypes shared by more than one individual. TCRdb trimmed public reads at Q25 via fastp, called clones via MiXCR and kept in-frame beta chains. Each entry merges the rows of one CDR3 protein and shows their most common DNA and genes. These V and J calls originate from TCRdb's pipeline instead of the authors' own analysis. For this sample there are roughly 420,000 distinct CDR3 sequences; about 16% appear just once. The ten largest clones take up approximately 21% of the sample.

Explained via the paper, the time point label denotes: newly diagnosed GD, antithyroid drugs for less than 3 months. For both TCR sequencing and RNA sequencing, RNA was extracted from PBMCs in TRIzol. The diagnosis of Graves' disease was made according to American Thyroid Association guidelines. Patients were recruited from an endocrinology department in Xi'an, China. Each patient gave roughly 8.4 milliliters of peripheral blood, collected in an EDTA anticoagulant tube. Ficoll Paque Plus density gradient separation was used to isolate PBMCs, and no further T cell sorting was performed. An Agilent 2100 Bioanalyzer and agarose gel were used to assess RNA quality, and a NanoDrop 2000 was used to measure RNA concentration.

Here the sequenced sample was peripheral blood mononuclear cells (PBMCs), taken at new diagnosis, from a patient treated with antithyroid drugs. This TCR was recovered from a female donor with Graves disease. The chain is made from TRBV6-1 and TRBJ1-5, with no D gene named confidently. This receptor has the CDR3 CATRTSRDQPQHF. Here is the DNA: TGTGCCACCAGGACCTCTCGGGATCAGCCCCAGCATTTT.